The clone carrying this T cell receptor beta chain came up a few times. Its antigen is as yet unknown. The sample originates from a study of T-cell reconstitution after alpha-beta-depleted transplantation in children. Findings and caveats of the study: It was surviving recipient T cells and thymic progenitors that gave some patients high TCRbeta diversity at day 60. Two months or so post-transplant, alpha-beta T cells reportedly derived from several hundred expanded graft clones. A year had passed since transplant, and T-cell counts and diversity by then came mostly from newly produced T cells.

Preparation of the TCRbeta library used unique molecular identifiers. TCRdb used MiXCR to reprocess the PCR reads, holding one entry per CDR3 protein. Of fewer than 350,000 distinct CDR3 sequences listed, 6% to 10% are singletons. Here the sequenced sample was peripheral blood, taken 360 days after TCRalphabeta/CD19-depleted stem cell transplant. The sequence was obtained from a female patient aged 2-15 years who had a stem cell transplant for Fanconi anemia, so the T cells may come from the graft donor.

CDR3 sequence: CASSLRGDYEQYF. CDR3 nucleotides: TGTGCCAGCAGCCTTCGGGGGGACTACGAGCAGTACTTC. This rearrangement joins TRBV13 to TRBJ2-7, with 7 bases that match TRBD2. After removal of 5 bases from V and 3 bases from J, the junction contained 4 bases not matched to a gene. This CDR3 contains 13 residues. Germline assignment: CDR1 PRHDT and CDR2 FYEKMQ (reference sequence).